Below, one T cell receptor beta chain is given with its context. The antigen it recognizes is unknown. There are no base qualities to consult, and no much larger clone falls within one base. Library preparation was by the immunoSEQ multiplex PCR assay. For the multiplex PCR, a mixture combining 60 forward primers for TCR Vbeta segments and 13 reverse primers for TCR Jbeta segments was used. Amplification of the CDR3 region of rearranged TCR beta genes was performed with a multiplex PCR assay on genomic DNA. The amplified TCR beta libraries were sequenced on the Illumina HiSeq System as 87-base-pair reads. In the paper's pipeline: A later analysis tallied around 87 million unique TCR beta chains across the approximately 670 repertoires, and approximately 12 million of those chains were shared by two or more donors. A nearest-neighbor algorithm error-corrected the raw reads and collapsed the reads into unique sequences, merging closely related sequences to remove PCR and sequencing errors. Alignment of CDR3 sequences to IMGT reference sequences was used to assign V, D and J gene segments. For a sequence to be retained, a match of at least six nucleotides to both a V gene segment and a J gene segment was required. A rearrangement counted as productive if the CDR3 had no stop codons and remained in frame with V and J, and every other rearrangement counted as non-productive. CDR3 was defined by IMGT convention, running from the second conserved V-encoded cysteine to the conserved J-encoded phenylalanine. The earlier analysis of about 500 of the donors excluded sequences that lacked an unambiguous match to a single V gene segment. An earlier analysis of approximately 590 of the donors classified V segments as functional when productive rearrangements were above 56.7% and as segregating when the standard deviation between donors was above 5%. To diagnose cytomegalovirus status from the catalog of TCR beta chain sequences, a statistical classification framework was built. A later analysis assigned V and J genes by comparing TCR nucleotide sequences with IMGT/GENE-DB human TR gene sequences. The TCRdist pipeline was used in a later analysis to assign CDR3 sequences and most-parsimonious VDJ recombination scenarios. In a later analysis, each TCR beta chain was defined by its CDR3 amino acid sequence together with its V-gene family, and reads lacking a unique V-gene family were excluded. As a way to deal with suspected cross-contamination and a sequencing artifact, a later analysis dropped 640 or so nucleotide sequences that were highly shared and had low generation probability. A later analysis calculated a clonal expansion index for each public chain from normalized within-repertoire ranks of inferred template counts. A later analysis computed generation probabilities with a VDJ recombination model fitted to out-of-frame rearrangements, and checked the results against IGoR. In a later analysis, TCR-TCR, TCR-HLA and TCR-CMV co-occurrence was scored with hypergeometric tests, and a repertoire-size bias correction was applied to TCR pairs. A later analysis estimated false discovery rates by permuting HLA or CMV assignments 20 times. A later analysis grouped co-occurring TCRs with DBSCAN, adding TCRdist sequence similarity when clustering within HLA-allele-positive subsets. Repertoires with fewer than 30,000 or more than 120,000 public chains, plus five repertoires with anomalous nucleotide sharing, were excluded from co-occurrence clustering. This immuneACCESS table, as held by TCRdb, lists in-frame sequences with V and J called but not all clones. Of the missing ones, under half trace to an unresolved V gene in checked studies; the others have no known cause. V, J and clone size are those of that table, while D and trimming were read from the DNA. The sample has about 200,000 clones on record, 83% of them singletons. The ten top clones hold roughly 1.7% of the sample.

The cohort comprised 666 healthy bone marrow donors. All cohort members were sampled while nominally healthy, although unrecorded immune exposures were likely present. The donor tested CMV seropositive and was one of the 289 seropositive cohort members. Each donor provided a peripheral blood sample, and peripheral blood mononuclear cells were used for TCR beta sequencing. Genomic DNA was extracted from the blood cell samples with the Qiagen DNeasy Blood Extraction Kit. This entry is derived from a study of cytomegalovirus exposure and HLA in healthy donors (dated by TCRdb to the late 2010s). At the level of the whole study: An earlier analysis of around 600 of the donors reported roughly 300 Gb of sequence data and 117 million unique TCR beta sequences from about 179 million T cells. Four or five DR-DQ haplotypes were handled as single units for association and clustering because linkage in the cohort was strong. To study patterns of TCR occurrence, a later analysis re-analyzed previously published TCR beta repertoires from around 660 donors and added high-resolution HLA genotyping. The aim of the study was to test whether cataloging public T cell receptors could identify signatures of past pathogen exposure. To predict cytomegalovirus infection status, the study combined high-throughput TCR immunosequencing, statistical association of individual TCRs with disease status, and machine learning. Donor age, sex, ethnicity and CMV serostatus were compiled together with the repertoire data. Every repertoire in the discovery cohort had been generated on one and the same sequencing platform. Using immunosequencing, the study profiled T cell repertoires from fewer than 850 subjects and related those repertoires to cytomegalovirus serostatus. To decide whether each TCR beta V gene segment behaved as functional or pseudogenic, an earlier analysis of 587 of the donors relied on high-throughput TCR beta sequencing. In a later genetic analysis, genome-wide SNP genotypes for about three fifths of the 666 donors were used, and that subset was treated as a discovery cohort. In addition to the first cohort of roughly 700 subjects, a separate validation cohort of under 150 different subjects was used. An early release covering about 600 HLA-typed donors comprised approximately 300 gigabases of sequencing data and about 90 million unique TCR sequences. Across some 400 genotyped donors of the cohort, an average of about 240,000 unique TCR beta nucleotide sequences per donor were sequenced, and 15% to 20% of those sequences were non-productive. Both class I and class II loci were covered by HLA typing, at four-digit resolution. Of the 300 to 450 genotyped donors, approximately 80% fell in the genetic ancestry cluster associated with self-reported Caucasian donors. Typing coverage varied by locus: about 629-640 donors for A, B, C, DRB1 and DQB1; roughly 560 for DQA1; more than 600 for DPA1; 400 to 480 for DPB1. The later analysis used no new phenotypic data to find candidate immune exposures, relying instead on TCR beta sequences and their occurrence across donors.

Summary of the overall study and its limitations: Only TCR beta chains were sequenced in this cohort, and the absence of alpha or paired-chain data limited detectable features. Most CMV-associated TCR beta chains appeared to be HLA-restricted in a later analysis, and the HLA associations seemed to be driven largely by CMV exposure. A group of highly shared sequence variants was considered likely to be a technical artifact of the sequencing pipeline. Broadly in line with IMGT annotations, most TCR beta V segments showed up in productive rearrangements about 87% or about 30% of the time in an earlier analysis of 587 of the donors. The study listed 150 to 200 TCR beta chains as associated with cytomegalovirus. When HLA alleles, especially DR and DQ, strongly co-occurred, attributing TCR associations to individual alleles was difficult. Compared with equally common non-associated chains, HLA-associated TCR beta chains in a later analysis were more clonally expanded and had lower generation probabilities. While some public TCRs were present in many individuals, most TCR sequences turned up only very rarely across donors. Presence/absence analyses assumed roughly uniform sequencing depth across donors, an assumption that may not hold. Compared with the approximately 600-donor mean, donors in an Asian-associated ancestry cluster had fewer N-insertions in productive TCRs, according to a later genetic analysis. Specific HLA alleles were associated with 15,000 to 20,000 TCR beta sequences at a false discovery rate of 0.05 in a later analysis. According to the authors, the approach could potentially be generalized to other disease states and immunological phenotypes. The classifier was reported to diagnose cytomegalovirus status with high specificity and sensitivity in both the original and validation cohorts. Linkage disequilibrium might explain the correlated functional status among segregating V segments, but an unknown experimental factor could not be excluded. For the cohort, immune exposure information was limited to CMV serostatus. Because some donors lacked HLA typing at each locus, the association tests relied only on the typed subset. A further reported finding was that TCR beta sequences accurately predicted the HLA-A and HLA-B alleles for most subjects in the first cohort. A later analysis reported that several top co-occurrence clusters appeared linked to parvovirus B19, influenza, CMV and Epstein-Barr virus. A few of the identified cytomegalovirus-associated TCR beta chains were confirmed in vitro to be specific for cytomegalovirus antigens. Because counts were too low, around 17 rarely observed V segments, including chromosome 9 orphons, were left out of the earlier analysis of a few hundred of the donors. A later genetic analysis associated a missense DCLRE1C variant with V-gene and J-gene trimming of TCR beta chains, and an independent cohort replicated the association. A later analysis found that TCR association rates varied across HLA loci, with DRB1 alleles showing the most associated TCRs and HLA-C alleles the fewest.

Sequenced: PBMCs. This receptor was identified in a middle-aged man in good health and CMV-seropositive.

The CDR3 region reads CATGTGDNQPQHF. The DNA sequence reads TGTGCCACTGGGACAGGCGATAATCAGCCCCAGCATTTT. The sequence is built from TRBV19 and TRBJ1-5; 8 central bases correspond to TRBD1. V has 10 bases trimmed and J has 4 bases trimmed; junction bases matching no gene number 6. CDR1 and CDR2 were assigned from the germline V gene (reference sequence) as LNHDA and SQIVND. Counted from cysteine to phenylalanine, this CDR3 has 13 amino acids. Only the CDR3 DNA stays, 39 bases, in frame from base 1.